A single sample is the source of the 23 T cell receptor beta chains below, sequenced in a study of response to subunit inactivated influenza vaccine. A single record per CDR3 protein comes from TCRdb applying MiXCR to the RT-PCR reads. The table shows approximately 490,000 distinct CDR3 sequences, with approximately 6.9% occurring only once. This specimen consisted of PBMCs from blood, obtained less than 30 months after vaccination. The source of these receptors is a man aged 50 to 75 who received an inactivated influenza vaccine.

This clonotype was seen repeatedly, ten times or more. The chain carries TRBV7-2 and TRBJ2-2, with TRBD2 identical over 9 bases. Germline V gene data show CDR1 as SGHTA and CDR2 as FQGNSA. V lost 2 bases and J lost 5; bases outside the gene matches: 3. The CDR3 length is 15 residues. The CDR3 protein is CASSLILAGTGELFF. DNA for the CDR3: TGTGCCAGCAGCTTAATCCTAGCGGGAACCGGGGAGCTGTTTTTT.

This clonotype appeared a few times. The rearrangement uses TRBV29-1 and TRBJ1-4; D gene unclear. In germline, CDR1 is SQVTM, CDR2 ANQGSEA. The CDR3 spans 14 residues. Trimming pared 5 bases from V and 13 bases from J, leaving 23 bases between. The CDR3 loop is CSVLPPGRGERLFF. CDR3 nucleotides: TGCAGCGTTCTTCCCCCGGGCCGGGGAGAACGACTGTTTTTT.

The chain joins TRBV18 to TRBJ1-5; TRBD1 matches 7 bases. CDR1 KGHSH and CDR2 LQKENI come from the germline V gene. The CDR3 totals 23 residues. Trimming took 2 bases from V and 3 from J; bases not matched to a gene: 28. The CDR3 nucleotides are TGTGCCAGCTCACCAAGGGATAACAACCGGGACAGCCTTAGCCCGGCTATCAATCAGCCCCAGCATTTT. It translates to CASSPRDNNRDSLSPAINQPQHF.

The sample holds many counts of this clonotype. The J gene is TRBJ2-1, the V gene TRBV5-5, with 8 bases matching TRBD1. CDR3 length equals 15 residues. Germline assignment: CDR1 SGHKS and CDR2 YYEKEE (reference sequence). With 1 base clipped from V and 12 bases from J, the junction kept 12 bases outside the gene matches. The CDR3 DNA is TGTGCCAGCAGCTTGACCGGGACAGGCCTATCCGGGCAGTTCTTC. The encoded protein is CASSLTGTGLSGQFF.

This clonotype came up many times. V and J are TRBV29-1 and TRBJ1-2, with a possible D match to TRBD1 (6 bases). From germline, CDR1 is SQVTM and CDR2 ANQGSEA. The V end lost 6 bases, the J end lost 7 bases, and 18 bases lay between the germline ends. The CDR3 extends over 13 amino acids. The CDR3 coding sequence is TGCAGCGTAGGGGGGATTTCAGCCTCTGGCTACACCTTC. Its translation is CSVGGISASGYTF.

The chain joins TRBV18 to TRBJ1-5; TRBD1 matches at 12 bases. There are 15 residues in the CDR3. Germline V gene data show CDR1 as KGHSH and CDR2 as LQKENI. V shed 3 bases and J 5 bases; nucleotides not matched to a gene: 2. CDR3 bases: TGTGCCAGCTCACCGGGACAGGGGGCCGATCAGCCCCAGCATTTT. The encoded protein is CASSPGQGADQPQHF.

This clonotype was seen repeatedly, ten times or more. CDR3 protein: CASSPTGGTGPNEQFF. In DNA form, the CDR3 reads TGTGCCAGCAGCCCCACGGGGGGGACCGGGCCCAATGAGCAGTTCTTC. This sequence joins TRBV7-9 and TRBJ2-1; 8 bases fit TRBD2. V lost 5 bases and J lost 6; bases outside the gene matches: 12. The length of the CDR3 is 16 residues. Looked up from germline, CDR1 is SEHNR and CDR2 is FQNEAQ (reference sequence).

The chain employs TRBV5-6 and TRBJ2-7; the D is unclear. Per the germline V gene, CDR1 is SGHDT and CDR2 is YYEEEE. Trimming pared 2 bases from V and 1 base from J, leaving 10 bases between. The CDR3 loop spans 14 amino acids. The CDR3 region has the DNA TGTGCCAGCAGCTTCAAAACAGCTTCCTACGAGCAGTACTTC. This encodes CASSFKTASYEQYF.

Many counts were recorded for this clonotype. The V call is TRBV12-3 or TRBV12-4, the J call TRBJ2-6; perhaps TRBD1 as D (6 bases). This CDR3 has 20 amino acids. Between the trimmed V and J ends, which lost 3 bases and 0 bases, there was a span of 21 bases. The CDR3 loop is CASSFVTGLNSASGANVLTF. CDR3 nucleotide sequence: TGTGCCAGCAGTTTTGTCACAGGGTTAAATAGTGCCTCTGGGGCCAACGTCCTGACTTTC.

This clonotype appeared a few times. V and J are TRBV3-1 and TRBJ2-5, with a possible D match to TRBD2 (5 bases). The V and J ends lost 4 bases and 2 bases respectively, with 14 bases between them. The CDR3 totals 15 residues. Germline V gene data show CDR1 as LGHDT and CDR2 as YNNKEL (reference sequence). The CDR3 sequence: CASSPVRGQQETQYF. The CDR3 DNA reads TGTGCCAGCAGCCCCGTCCGCGGGCAGCAAGAGACCCAGTACTTC.

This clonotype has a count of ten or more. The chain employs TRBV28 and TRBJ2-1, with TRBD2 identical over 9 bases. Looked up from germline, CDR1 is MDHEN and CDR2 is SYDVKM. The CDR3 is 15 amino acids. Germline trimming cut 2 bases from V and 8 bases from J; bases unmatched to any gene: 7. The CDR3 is CASSLPAGGRDEQFF. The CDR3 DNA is TGTGCCAGCAGTTTACCAGCGGGAGGTCGGGATGAGCAGTTCTTC.

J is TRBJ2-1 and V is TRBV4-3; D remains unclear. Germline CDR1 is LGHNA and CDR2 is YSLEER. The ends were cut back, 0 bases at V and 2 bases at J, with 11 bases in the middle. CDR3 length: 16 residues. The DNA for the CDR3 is TGCGCCAGCAGCCAAGAGAATCGGCAGGCCTACAATGAGCAGTTCTTC. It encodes CASSQENRQAYNEQFF.

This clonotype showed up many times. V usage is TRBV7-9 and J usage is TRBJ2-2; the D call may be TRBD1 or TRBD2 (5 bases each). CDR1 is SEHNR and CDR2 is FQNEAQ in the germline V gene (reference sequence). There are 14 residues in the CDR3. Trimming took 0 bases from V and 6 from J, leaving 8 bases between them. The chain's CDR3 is CASSLAGDAGELFF. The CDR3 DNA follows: TGTGCCAGCAGCTTAGCGGGGGACGCCGGGGAGCTGTTTTTT.

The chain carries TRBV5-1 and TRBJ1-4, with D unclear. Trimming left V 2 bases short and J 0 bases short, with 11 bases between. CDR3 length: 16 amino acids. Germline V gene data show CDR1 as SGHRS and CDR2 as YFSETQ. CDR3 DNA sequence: TGCGCCAGCAGCTTATCCCCCAGAGCAACTAATGAAAAACTGTTTTTT. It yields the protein CASSLSPRATNEKLFF.

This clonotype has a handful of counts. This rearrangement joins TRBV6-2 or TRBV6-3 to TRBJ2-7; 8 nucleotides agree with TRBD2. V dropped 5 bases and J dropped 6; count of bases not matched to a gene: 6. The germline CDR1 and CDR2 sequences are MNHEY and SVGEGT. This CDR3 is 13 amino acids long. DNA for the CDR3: TGTGCCAGCAGTCCCCAAGCGGGAGCCGAGCAGTACTTC. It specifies CASSPQAGAEQYF.

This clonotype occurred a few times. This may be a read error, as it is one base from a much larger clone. DNA of the CDR3: TGTGCCATCAGTGAGTCGGGACGGGGCACCGGGGAGCTGTTTTTT. This codes for CAISESGRGTGELFF. The chain is built from TRBV10-3 and TRBJ2-2; D tentatively reads TRBD1 or TRBD2 (5 bases each). Trimming cost V 0 bases and J 4 bases, with 9 bases left between them. CDR3 length: 15 amino acids. CDR1 is ENHRY and CDR2 is SYGVKD in the germline V gene.

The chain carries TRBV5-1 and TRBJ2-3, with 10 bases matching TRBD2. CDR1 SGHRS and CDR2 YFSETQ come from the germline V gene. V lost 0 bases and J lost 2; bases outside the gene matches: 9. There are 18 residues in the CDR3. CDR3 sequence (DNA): TGCGCCAGCAGCTTGGCACTAGCGGGGCAACCAAACACAGATACGCAGTATTTT. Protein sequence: CASSLALAGQPNTDTQYF.

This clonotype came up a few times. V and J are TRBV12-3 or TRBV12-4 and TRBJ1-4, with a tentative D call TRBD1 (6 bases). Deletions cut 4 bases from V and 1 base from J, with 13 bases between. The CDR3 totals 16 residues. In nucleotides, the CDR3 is TGTGCCAGCAGTTCAACAGGGCTGGGAACTAATGAAAAACTGTTTTTT. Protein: CASSSTGLGTNEKLFF.

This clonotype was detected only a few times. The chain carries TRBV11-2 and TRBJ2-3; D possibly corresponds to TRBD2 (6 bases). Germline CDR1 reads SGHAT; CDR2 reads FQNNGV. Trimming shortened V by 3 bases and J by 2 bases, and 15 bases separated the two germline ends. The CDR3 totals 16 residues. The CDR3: CASSFGSAGSTDTQYF. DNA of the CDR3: TGTGCCAGCAGCTTTGGATCTGCGGGATCCACAGATACGCAGTATTTT.

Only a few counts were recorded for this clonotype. CDR3 DNA sequence: TGTGCCAGCAGCTGGGACATAGGTAACAATGAGCAGTTCTTC. It is translated as CASSWDIGNNEQFF. This chain links TRBV5-5 with TRBJ2-1, with D possibly being TRBD1 (6 bases). The CDR3 spans 14 residues. Trimming pared 3 bases from V and 5 bases from J, leaving 12 bases between. Germline V gene data show CDR1 as SGHKS and CDR2 as YYEKEE (reference sequence). The full variable domain, in which reference TRBV5-5 and TRBJ2-1 provide the parts outside the CDR3, is DAGVTQSPTHLIKTRGQQVTLRCSPISGHKSVSWYQQVLGQGPQFIFQYYEKEERGRGNFPDRFSARQFPNYSSELNVNALLLGDSALYLCASSWDIGNNEQFFGPGTRLTVL.

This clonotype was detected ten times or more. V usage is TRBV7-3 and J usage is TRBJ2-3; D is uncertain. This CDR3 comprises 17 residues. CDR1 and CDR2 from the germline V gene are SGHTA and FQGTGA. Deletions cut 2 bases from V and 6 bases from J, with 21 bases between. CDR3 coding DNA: TGTGCCAGCAGCTTAGACGGCGGTCCCCCTGGGATGGATACGCAGTATTTT. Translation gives CASSLDGGPPGMDTQYF. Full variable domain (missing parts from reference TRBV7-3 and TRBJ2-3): GAGVSQTPSNKVTEKGKYVELRCDPISGHTALYWYRQSLGQGPEFLIYFQGTGAADDSGLPNDRFFAVRPEGSVSTLKIQRTERGDSAVYLCASSLDGGPPGMDTQYFGPGTRLTVL.

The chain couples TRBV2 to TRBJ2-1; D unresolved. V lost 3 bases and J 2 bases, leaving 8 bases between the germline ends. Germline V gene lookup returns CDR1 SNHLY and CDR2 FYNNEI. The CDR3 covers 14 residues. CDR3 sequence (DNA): TGTGCCAGCAGTGATTACGGCACCTACAATGAGCAGTTCTTC. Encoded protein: CASSDYGTYNEQFF.

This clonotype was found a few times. The CDR3 is CASDTSGSRHEQYF. For the CDR3, the DNA is TGCGCCAGCGATACTAGCGGGAGTCGTCACGAGCAGTACTTC. The chain links TRBV10-2 to TRBJ2-7; 11 positions agree with TRBD2. This CDR3 spans 14 amino acids. Losses at the gene ends were 8 bases for V and 5 bases for J; bases not matched to a gene: 8. CDR1 and CDR2 (germline): WSHSY, SAAADI.